The T cell receptor (beta chain) under discussion was sequenced for a study of T-cell reconstitution after alpha-beta-depleted transplantation in children. CDR3 size: 16 residues. Germline V gives CDR1 DFQATT, CDR2 SNEGSKA (reference sequence). Trimming removed 6 bases at V and 2 bases at J, with 22 bases between. During its preparation, the TCRbeta library received unique molecular identifiers. TCRdb reprocessed the PCR reads via MiXCR and lists one record per CDR3 protein. Here the sample spans approximately 980,000 distinct CDR3 sequences, about 26% being singletons. This sample comprised PBMCs, mostly from graft donor cells, obtained 360 days after TCRalphabeta/CD19-depleted stem cell transplant. The V call is TRBV20-1, the J call TRBJ2-5; D unresolved. This clonotype originated in a boy in the first two years of life who had a stem cell transplant for SCID, so the T cells may come from the graft donor. As DNA, the CDR3 is TGCAGTGCCCCTGTGTCCCGACCGGCTTTGCAAGAGACCCAGTACTTC. Its protein is CSAPVSRPALQETQYF.